One sample yielded the 14 T cell receptor beta chains listed below, sequenced in a study of T cells in Graves' hyperthyroidism and ophthalmopathy. Authors of the study amplified TCR beta CDR3 regions from RNA transcripts. The HTBI primer set drove a first-round RT-PCR of the TCR CDR3. TCRdb called the multiplex PCR reads again in MiXCR, with one record for every CDR3 protein. Among nearly 600,000 distinct CDR3 sequences, over 12% were seen once, and the ten largest hold less than 9%. Specimen: blood. These receptors were collected from a woman between 18 and 30 years old with Graves' ophthalmopathy.

J is TRBJ1-2 and V is TRBV30, with TRBD1 matching over 12 bases. CDR1 and CDR2 from the germline V gene are GTSNPN and SVGIG (reference sequence). This CDR3 has 16 amino acids. J gave up 13 bases and V 6 bases, and 21 bases lay outside the gene matches. The CDR3 DNA reads TGTGCCTGTCACCCCCGGGACAGGGGGCAAACCCGGGGGGGCACCTTC. Amino acids: CACHPRDRGQTRGGTF.

This clonotype was observed at least ten times. This chain links TRBV29-1 with TRBJ2-6; D possibly corresponds to TRBD2 (6 bases). The CDR3 sequence is 13 residues long. V lost 4 bases and J lost 3, with 7 bases in between. Germline V CDR1 and CDR2: SQVTM, ANQGSEA. Here the CDR3 reads CSVAGVGANVLTF. In DNA, the CDR3 is TGCAGCGTTGCGGGAGTTGGGGCCAACGTCCTGACTTTC.

This clonotype was seen at least ten times. V gene TRBV5-1 combines with J gene TRBJ2-1, with 9 bases aligning to TRBD2. This CDR3 comprises 15 residues. Germline assignment: CDR1 SGHRS and CDR2 YFSETQ. Trimming at V came to 0 bases and at J to 9 bases, leaving 7 bases not matched to a gene. The CDR3 is CASSLEAGGRSEQFF. CDR3 in DNA: TGCGCCAGCAGCTTGGAGGCGGGAGGGCGTAGTGAGCAGTTCTTC.

In this sample, this clonotype turned up many times. The chain joins TRBV11-2 to TRBJ2-6; D unclear. Germline loops: CDR1 SGHAT, CDR2 FQNNGV. The CDR3 covers 16 residues. Trimming removed 0 bases at V and 0 bases at J, with 6 bases between. The CDR3 sequence is CASSLDPGSGANVLTF. As DNA, the CDR3 is TGTGCCAGCAGCTTAGATCCGGGCTCTGGGGCCAACGTCCTGACTTTC.

The chain is built from TRBV28 and TRBJ1-1; 12 bases map to TRBD1. Germline loops: CDR1 MDHEN, CDR2 SYDVKM. The CDR3 is 18 residues long. With V trimmed by 5 bases and J by 8 bases, 18 bases remained unmatched. CDR3 sequence reads: CASSPQGPGQGAEWEAFF. DNA of the CDR3: TGTGCCAGCAGTCCACAGGGGCCGGGACAGGGGGCGGAGTGGGAAGCTTTCTTT.

This clonotype was counted many times. J is TRBJ1-1 and V is TRBV30, with TRBD1 matching 9 bases. Germline V gene data show CDR1 as GTSNPN and CDR2 as SVGIG (reference sequence). With 4 bases clipped from V and 5 bases from J, the junction kept 5 bases outside the gene matches. This CDR3 spans 13 amino acids. The CDR3 DNA reads TGTGCCTGGACACAGGGGGCTGAGACTGAAGCTTTCTTT. Residues: CAWTQGAETEAFF.

The chain joins TRBV25-1 to TRBJ2-2; TRBD2 is a possible D gene (6 bases). CDR3 size: 21 residues. Looked up from germline, CDR1 is MGHDK and CDR2 is SYGVNS. V was cut by 6 bases and J by 2 bases, with 31 bases left in between. The CDR3 reads CASSSLSWVGDGAGNTGELFF. The DNA for the CDR3 is TGTGCCAGCAGCAGTCTCTCTTGGGTTGGGGATGGGGCGGGAAACACCGGGGAGCTGTTTTTT.

This clonotype has more than one count but fewer than ten. The rearrangement uses TRBV5-1 and TRBJ1-2; 8 bases align to TRBD1. Germline assignment: CDR1 SGHRS and CDR2 YFSETQ. CDR3 length: 12 residues. Losses at the gene ends were 4 bases for V and 8 bases for J; bases not matched to a gene: 4. CDR3 in DNA: TGCGCCAGCAGCCGGACAGGGTCCGGCTACACCTTC. It yields the protein CASSRTGSGYTF.

The table lists this clonotype with many counts. The chain carries TRBV28 and TRBJ2-1, with D maybe TRBD1 (5 bases). The CDR3 totals 14 residues. Trimming stripped 5 bases from V and 8 bases from J, with 16 bases between. The V gene's germline CDR1 is MDHEN and CDR2 SYDVKM. The CDR3 bases are TGTGCCAGCAGTATCGGCGGCAGGGTTGATGAGCAGTTCTTC. Encoded protein: CASSIGGRVDEQFF.

This clonotype came up many times. The chain is built from TRBV7-2 and TRBJ2-5, with a possible D match to TRBD2 (6 bases). The CDR3 has 14 amino acids. The V end was cut by 5 bases, the J end by 4 bases, with 14 bases between. Germline CDR1 is SGHTA and CDR2 is FQGNSA. The CDR3: CASSPRDGGETQYF. The CDR3 nucleotides are TGTGCCAGCAGCCCGCGGGACGGGGGAGAGACCCAGTACTTC. The variable domain in full, completed from reference TRBV7-2 and TRBJ2-5, reads GAGVSQSPSNKVTEKGKDVELRCDPISGHTALYWYRQSLGQGLEFLIYFQGNSAPDKSGLPSDRFSAERTGGSVSTLTIQRTQQEDSAVYLCASSPRDGGETQYFGPGTRLLVL.

The V and J genes are TRBV9 and TRBJ1-4, with D perhaps matching TRBD1 (6 bases). The CDR3 contains 14 residues. CDR1 is SGDLS and CDR2 is YYNGEE in the germline V gene. V lost 1 base, J lost 6 bases, and 10 bases lay in between. The CDR3 bases are TGTGCCAGCAGCGTAAGGGAGGGGGATGAAAAACTGTTTTTT. This translates into CASSVREGDEKLFF.

This chain joins TRBV6-9 and TRBJ2-3; 8 nucleotides agree with TRBD1. The ends lost 3 bases at V and 1 base at J; junction bases unmatched: 6. The germline gives CDR1 MNHGY, CDR2 SVAAGI. CDR3 length equals 16 residues. Here the CDR3 reads CASSYPTGAGTDTQYF. In nucleotides, the CDR3 is TGTGCCAGCAGTTACCCGACAGGGGCCGGCACAGATACGCAGTATTTT.

The J gene is TRBJ2-2, the V gene TRBV29-1; no firm D call. Trimming shortened V by 3 bases and J by 1 base, and 12 bases separated the two germline ends. This CDR3 is built from 15 residues. The germline V gene encodes CDR1 SQVTM and CDR2 ANQGSEA. The chain's CDR3 is CSVETGRKNTGELFF. Here the CDR3 DNA reads TGCAGCGTTGAGACCGGGCGAAAGAACACCGGGGAGCTGTTTTTT.

Details on this clonotype: This may come from a read error, since a much larger clone is one base off. The chain links TRBV28 to TRBJ1-5; D ambiguous. Trimming removed 2 bases at V and 9 bases at J, with 11 bases between. The CDR3 contains 13 residues. Germline CDR1 is MDHEN and CDR2 is SYDVKM. This chain's CDR3 is CASSLGHAWPQHF. The CDR3 DNA is TGTGCCAGCAGTTTAGGCCACGCCTGGCCCCAGCATTTT. The variable domain in full, with the rest retrieved from reference TRBV28 and TRBJ1-5, is DVKVTQSSRYLVKRTGEKVFLECVQDMDHENMFWYRQDPGLGLRLIYFSYDVKMKEKGDIPEGYSVSREKKERFSLILESASTNQTSMYLCASSLGHAWPQHFGDGTRLSIL.